This T cell receptor (beta chain) was documented in a study of blood T cell repertoires in COVID-19. The overall study: Sample material is recorded as cDNA or gDNA derived from T cells, B-cell-depleted T cells, or PBMCs.

The CDR3 totals 15 residues. Per germline, CDR1 MNHNS and CDR2 SASEGT. V dropped 2 bases and J dropped 2 bases, with 13 bases sitting between them. Profiling relied on immunoSEQ multiplex PCR, and the TCRdb table lists in-frame clones only, not all of them. The data hold about 160,000 clones, with roughly 90% observed a single time. The chain recombines TRBV6-1 with TRBJ2-7; D is possibly TRBD2 (6 bases). The sequence came from a woman in her forties or fifties who had recovered from COVID-19. Sequencing was performed on PBMCs or T cells enriched from blood (not recorded which). CDR3 bases: TGTGCCAGCAGTGAATTAGGAGGCGGGACCTACGAGCAGTACTTC. Its translation: CASSELGGGTYEQYF.